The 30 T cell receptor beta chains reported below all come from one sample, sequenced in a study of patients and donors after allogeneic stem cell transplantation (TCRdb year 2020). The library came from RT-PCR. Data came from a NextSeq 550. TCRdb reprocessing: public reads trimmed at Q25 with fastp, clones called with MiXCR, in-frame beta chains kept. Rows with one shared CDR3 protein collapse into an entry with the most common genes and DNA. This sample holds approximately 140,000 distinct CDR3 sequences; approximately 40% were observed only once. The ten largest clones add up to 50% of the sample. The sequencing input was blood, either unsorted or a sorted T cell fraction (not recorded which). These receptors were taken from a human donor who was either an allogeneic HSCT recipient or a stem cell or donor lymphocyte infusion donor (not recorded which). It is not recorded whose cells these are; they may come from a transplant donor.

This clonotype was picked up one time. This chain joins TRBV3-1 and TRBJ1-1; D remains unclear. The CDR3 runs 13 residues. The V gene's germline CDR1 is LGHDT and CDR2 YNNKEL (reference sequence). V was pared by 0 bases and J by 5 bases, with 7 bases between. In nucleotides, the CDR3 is TGTGCCAGCAGCCAAGACGGGAGGACTGAAGCTTTCTTT. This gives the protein CASSQDGRTEAFF. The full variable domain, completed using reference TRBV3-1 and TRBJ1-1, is DTAVSQTPKYLVTQMGNDKSIKCEQNLGHDTMYWYKQDSKKFLKIMFSYNNKELIINETVPNRFSPKSPDKAHLNLHINSLELGDSAVYFCASSQDGRTEAFFGQGTRLTVV.

CDR3 region: CASSFGPTDTQYF. The DNA for the CDR3 is TGTGCCAGCAGTTTCGGGCCAACAGATACGCAGTATTTT. The rearrangement joins TRBV28 to TRBJ2-3; D gene unclear. Deletions cut 3 bases from V and 3 bases from J, with 7 bases between. The CDR3 extends over 13 amino acids. The germline V gene encodes CDR1 MDHEN and CDR2 SYDVKM. The complete variable domain, with remaining parts taken from reference TRBV28 and TRBJ2-3, reads DVKVTQSSRYLVKRTGEKVFLECVQDMDHENMFWYRQDPGLGLRLIYFSYDVKMKEKGDIPEGYSVSREKKERFSLILESASTNQTSMYLCASSFGPTDTQYFGPGTRLTVL.

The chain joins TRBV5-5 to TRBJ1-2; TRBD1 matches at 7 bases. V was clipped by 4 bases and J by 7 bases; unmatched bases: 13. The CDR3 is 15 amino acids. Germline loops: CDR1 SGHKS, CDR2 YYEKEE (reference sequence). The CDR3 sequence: CASSTEGQIRGGYTF. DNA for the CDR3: TGTGCCAGCAGCACGGAGGGACAGATCCGTGGTGGCTACACCTTC.

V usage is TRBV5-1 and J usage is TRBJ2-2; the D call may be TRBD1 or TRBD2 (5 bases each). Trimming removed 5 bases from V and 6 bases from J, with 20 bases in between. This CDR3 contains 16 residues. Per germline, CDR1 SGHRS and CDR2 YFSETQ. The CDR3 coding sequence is TGCGCCAGCAGGGTCGGGGACGCCCCTCGAGCCGGGGAGCTGTTTTTT. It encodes CASRVGDAPRAGELFF.

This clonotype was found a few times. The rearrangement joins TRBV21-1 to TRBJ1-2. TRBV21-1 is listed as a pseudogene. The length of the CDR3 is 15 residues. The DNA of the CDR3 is TGTGCCAGCAGCAAAGAAGGTTTTCCTAACTATGGCTACACCTTC. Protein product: CASSKEGFPNYGYTF.

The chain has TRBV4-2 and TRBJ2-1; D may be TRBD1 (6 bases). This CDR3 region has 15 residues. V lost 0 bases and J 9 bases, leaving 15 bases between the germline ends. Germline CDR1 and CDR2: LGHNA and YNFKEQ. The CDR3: CASSQEGSRGGEQFF. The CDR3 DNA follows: TGTGCCAGCAGCCAAGAAGGTAGCCGAGGGGGTGAGCAGTTCTTC.

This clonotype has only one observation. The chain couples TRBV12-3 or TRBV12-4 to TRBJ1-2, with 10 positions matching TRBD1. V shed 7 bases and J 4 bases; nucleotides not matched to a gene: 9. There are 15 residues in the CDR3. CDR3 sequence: CASTLAGQGTYGYTF. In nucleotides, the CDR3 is TGTGCCAGCACCTTGGCGGGACAGGGGACCTATGGCTACACCTTC.

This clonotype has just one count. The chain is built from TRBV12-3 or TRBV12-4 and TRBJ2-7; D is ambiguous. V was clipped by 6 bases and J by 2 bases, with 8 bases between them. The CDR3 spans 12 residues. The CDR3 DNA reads TGTGCCAGCAGCCACCCGGCCTACGAGCAGTACTTC. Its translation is CASSHPAYEQYF.

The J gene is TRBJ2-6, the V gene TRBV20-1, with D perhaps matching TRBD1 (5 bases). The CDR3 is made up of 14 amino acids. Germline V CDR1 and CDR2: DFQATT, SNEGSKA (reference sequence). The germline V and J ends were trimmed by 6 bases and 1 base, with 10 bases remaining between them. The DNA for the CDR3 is TGCAGTGCGCCCGACAGTTCTGGGGCCAACGTCCTGACTTTC. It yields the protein CSAPDSSGANVLTF.

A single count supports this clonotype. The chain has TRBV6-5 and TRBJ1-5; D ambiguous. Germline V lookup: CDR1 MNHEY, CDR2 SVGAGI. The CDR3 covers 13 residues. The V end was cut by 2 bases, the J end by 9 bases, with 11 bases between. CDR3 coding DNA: TGTGCCAGCAGTTACGGAAACGGCCGGCCCCAGCATTTT. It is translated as CASSYGNGRPQHF.

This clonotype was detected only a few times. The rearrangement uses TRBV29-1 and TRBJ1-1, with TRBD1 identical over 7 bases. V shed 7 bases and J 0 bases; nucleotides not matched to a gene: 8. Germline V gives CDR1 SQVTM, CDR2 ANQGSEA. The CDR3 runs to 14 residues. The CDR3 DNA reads TGCAGCGCCAACAGGGGCCCTATGAACACTGAAGCTTTCTTT. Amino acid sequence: CSANRGPMNTEAFF.

The CDR3 here is CASTGGRYGYTF. CDR3 nucleotide sequence: TGTGCCAGCACGGGGGGCAGATATGGCTACACCTTC. V usage is TRBV12-3 or TRBV12-4 and J usage is TRBJ1-2; a possible D gene is TRBD1 (6 bases). The CDR3 spans 12 residues. Trimming cost V 7 bases and J 5 bases, with 11 bases left between them.

CDR3 region: CASSLTREAFF. In DNA form, the CDR3 reads TGTGCCAGCAGTTTAACCAGGGAAGCTTTCTTT. The rearrangement uses TRBV12-3 or TRBV12-4 and TRBJ1-1; D ambiguous. V lost 2 bases and J lost 8, with 6 bases in between. The CDR3 runs 11 residues.

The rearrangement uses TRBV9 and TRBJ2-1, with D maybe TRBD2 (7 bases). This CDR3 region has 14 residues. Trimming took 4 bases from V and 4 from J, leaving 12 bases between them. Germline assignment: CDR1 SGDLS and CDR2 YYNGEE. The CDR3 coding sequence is TGTGCCAGCAGCCTGCGGGGGCCATACAATGAGCAGTTCTTC. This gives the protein CASSLRGPYNEQFF.

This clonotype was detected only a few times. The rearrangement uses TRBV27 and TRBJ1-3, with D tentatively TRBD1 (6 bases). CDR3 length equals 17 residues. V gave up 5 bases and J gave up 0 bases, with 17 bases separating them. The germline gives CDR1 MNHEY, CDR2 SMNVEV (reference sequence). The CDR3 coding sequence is TGTGCCAGCAGTCCTCTAATCACGGACAGCTCTGGAAACACCATATATTTT. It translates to CASSPLITDSSGNTIYF.

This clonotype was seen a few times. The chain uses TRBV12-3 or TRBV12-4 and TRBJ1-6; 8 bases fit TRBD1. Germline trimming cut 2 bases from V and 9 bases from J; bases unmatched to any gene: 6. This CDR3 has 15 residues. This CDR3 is CASSLRDRLSSPLHF. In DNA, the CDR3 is TGTGCCAGCAGTTTACGGGACAGGTTGAGTTCACCCCTCCACTTT.

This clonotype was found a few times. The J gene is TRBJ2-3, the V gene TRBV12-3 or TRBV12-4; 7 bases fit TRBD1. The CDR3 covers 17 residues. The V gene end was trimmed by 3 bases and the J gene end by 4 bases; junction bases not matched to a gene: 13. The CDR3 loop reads CASSFLSQGIGADTQYF. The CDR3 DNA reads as TGTGCCAGCAGTTTCCTTTCACAGGGGATCGGCGCAGATACGCAGTATTTT.

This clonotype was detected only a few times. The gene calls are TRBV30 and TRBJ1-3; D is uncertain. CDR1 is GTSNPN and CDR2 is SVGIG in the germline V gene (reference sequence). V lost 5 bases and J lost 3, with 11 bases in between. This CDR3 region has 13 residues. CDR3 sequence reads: CAWDIQNGNTIYF. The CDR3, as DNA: TGTGCCTGGGACATCCAGAATGGAAACACCATATATTTT.

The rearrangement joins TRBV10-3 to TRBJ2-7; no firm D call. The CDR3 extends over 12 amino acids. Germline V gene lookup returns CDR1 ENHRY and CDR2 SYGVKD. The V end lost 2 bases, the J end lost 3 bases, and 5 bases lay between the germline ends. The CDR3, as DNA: TGTGCCATCAGTGAGAACTTCTACGAGCAGTACGTC. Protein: CAISENFYEQYV.

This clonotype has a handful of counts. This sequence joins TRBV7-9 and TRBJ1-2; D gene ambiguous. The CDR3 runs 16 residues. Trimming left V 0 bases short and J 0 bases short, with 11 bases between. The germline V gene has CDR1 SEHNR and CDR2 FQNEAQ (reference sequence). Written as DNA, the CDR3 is TGTGCCAGCAGCTTAGCAACGGCAGAAGCTAACTATGGCTACACCTTC. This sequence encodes CASSLATAEANYGYTF.

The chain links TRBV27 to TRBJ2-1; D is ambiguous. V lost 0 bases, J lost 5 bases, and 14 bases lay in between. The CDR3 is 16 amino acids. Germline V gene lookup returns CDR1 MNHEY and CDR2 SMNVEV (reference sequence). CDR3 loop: CASSLSFPNEDNEQFF. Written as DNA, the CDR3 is TGTGCCAGCAGTTTATCGTTCCCTAACGAGGACAATGAGCAGTTCTTC.

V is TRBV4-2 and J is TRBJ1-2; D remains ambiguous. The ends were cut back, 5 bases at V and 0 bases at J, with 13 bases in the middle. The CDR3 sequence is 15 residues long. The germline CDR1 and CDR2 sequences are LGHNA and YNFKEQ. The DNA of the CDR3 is TGTGCCAGCAGCATACCCGAGGGAGCTAACTATGGCTACACCTTC. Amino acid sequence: CASSIPEGANYGYTF.

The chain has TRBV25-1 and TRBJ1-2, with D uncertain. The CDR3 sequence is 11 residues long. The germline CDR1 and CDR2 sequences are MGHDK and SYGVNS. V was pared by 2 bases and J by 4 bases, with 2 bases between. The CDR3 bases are TGTGCCAGCAGTGAAAGCTATGGCTACACCTTC. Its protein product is CASSESYGYTF.

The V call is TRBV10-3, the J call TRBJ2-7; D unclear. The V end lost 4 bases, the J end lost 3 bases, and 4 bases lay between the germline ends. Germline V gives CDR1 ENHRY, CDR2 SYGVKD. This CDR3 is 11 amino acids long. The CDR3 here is CAISALYEQYF. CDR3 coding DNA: TGTGCCATCAGTGCCCTCTACGAGCAGTACTTC.

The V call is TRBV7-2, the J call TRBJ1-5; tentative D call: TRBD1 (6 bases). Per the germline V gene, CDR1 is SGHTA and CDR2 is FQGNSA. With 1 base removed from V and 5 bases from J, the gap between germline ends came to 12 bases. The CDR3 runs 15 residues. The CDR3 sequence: CASSLETGRDQPQHF. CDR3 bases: TGTGCCAGCAGCTTAGAAACAGGGCGGGATCAGCCCCAGCATTTT.

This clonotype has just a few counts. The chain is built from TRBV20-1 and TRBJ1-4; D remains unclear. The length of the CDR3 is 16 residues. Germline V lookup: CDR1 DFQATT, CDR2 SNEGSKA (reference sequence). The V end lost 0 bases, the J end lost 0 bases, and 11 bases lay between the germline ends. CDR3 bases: TGCAGTGCTAGAGATTTCCGCGATACAACTAATGAAAAACTGTTTTTT. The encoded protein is CSARDFRDTTNEKLFF.

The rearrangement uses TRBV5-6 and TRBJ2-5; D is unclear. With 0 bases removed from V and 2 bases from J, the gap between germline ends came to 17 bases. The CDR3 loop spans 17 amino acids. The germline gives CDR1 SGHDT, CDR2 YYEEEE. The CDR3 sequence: CASSLAFVEGLQETQYF. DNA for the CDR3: TGTGCCAGCAGCTTGGCCTTTGTTGAAGGGCTACAAGAGACCCAGTACTTC. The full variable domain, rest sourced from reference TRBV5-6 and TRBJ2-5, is DAGVTQSPTHLIKTRGQQVTLRCSPKSGHDTVSWYQQALGQGPQFIFQYYEEEERQRGNFPDRFSGHQFPNYSSELNVNALLLGDSALYLCASSLAFVEGLQETQYFGPGTRLLVL.

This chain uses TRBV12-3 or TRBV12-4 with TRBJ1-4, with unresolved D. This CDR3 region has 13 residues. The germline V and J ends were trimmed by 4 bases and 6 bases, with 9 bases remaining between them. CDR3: CASSYGYDEKLFF. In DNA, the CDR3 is TGTGCCAGCAGTTACGGGTACGATGAAAAACTGTTTTTT.

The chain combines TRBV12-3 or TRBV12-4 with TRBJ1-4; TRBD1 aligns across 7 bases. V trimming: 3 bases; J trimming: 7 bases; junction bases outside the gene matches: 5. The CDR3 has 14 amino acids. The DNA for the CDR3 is TGTGCCAGCAGTTTTTTCGCAGGGGGTGAAAAACTGTTTTTT. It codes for CASSFFAGGEKLFF.

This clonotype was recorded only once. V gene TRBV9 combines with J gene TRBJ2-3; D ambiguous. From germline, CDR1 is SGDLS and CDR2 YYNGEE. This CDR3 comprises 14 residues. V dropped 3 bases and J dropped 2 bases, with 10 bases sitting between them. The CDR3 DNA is TGTGCCAGCAGCGACCGGGCCAACACAGATACGCAGTATTTT. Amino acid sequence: CASSDRANTDTQYF.